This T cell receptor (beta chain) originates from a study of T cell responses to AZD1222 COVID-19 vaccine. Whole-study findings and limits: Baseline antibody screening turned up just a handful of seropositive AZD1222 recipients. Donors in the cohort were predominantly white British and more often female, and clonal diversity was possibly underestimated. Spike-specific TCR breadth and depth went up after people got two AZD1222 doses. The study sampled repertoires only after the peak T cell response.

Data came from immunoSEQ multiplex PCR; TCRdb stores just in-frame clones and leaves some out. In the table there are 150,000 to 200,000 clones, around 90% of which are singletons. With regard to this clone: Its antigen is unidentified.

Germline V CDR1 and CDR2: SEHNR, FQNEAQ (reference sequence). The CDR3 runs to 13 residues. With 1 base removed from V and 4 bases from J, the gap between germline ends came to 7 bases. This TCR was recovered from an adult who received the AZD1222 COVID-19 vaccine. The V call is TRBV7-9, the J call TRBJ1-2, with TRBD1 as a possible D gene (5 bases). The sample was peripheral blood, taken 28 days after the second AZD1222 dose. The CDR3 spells CASSLEGVYGYTF. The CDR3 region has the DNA TGTGCCAGCAGCTTAGAAGGGGTCTATGGCTACACCTTC. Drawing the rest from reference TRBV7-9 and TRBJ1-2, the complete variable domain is DTGVSQNPRHKITKRGQNVTFRCDPISEHNRLYWYRQTLGQGPEFLTYFQNEAQLEKSRLLSDRFSAERPKGSFSTLEIQRTEQGDSAMYLCASSLEGVYGYTFGSGTRLTVV.